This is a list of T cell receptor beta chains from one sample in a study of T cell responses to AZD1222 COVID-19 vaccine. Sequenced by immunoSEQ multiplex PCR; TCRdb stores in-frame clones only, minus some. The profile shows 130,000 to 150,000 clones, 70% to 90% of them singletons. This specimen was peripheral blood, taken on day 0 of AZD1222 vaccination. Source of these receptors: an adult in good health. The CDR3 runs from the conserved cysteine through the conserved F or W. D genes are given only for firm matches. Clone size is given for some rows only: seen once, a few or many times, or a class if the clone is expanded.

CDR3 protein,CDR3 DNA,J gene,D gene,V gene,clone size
CASSVGGYSGGKDTQYF,TGTGCCAGCAGCGTAGGGGGGTACAGCGGAGGGAAAGATACGCAGTATTTT,TRBJ2-3,-,TRBV9,once
CASSRQGGSEAFF,TGTGCCAGTTCCAGACAGGGAGGGTCTGAAGCTTTCTTT,TRBJ1-1,TRBD1,TRBV28,-
CASSPAGGYNQPQHF,TGTGCCAGCAGCCCCGCAGGGGGCTACAATCAGCCCCAGCATTTT,TRBJ1-5,TRBD1,TRBV27,-
CASSSRGPGRGDSPLHF,TGTGCCAGCAGCTCCAGGGGTCCGGGGAGGGGCGATTCACCCCTCCACTTT,TRBJ1-6,-,TRBV9,-
CASREDRTYQPQHF,TGTGCCAGCAGAGAGGACAGGACCTATCAGCCCCAGCATTTT,TRBJ1-5,TRBD1,TRBV2,few
CASSYGSSGSLGQYF,TGTGCCAGCAGTTACGGATCTAGCGGGAGTCTCGGGCAGTACTTC,TRBJ2-7,TRBD2,TRBV6-5,-
CAWRLAAGSYNEQFF,TGTGCCTGGAGACTAGCGGCGGGCTCCTACAATGAGCAGTTCTTC,TRBJ2-1,TRBD2,TRBV30,-
CASSEREGYEQFF,TGTGCCAGCAGTGAGAGGGAGGGCTATGAGCAGTTCTTC,TRBJ2-1,TRBD2,TRBV2,once
CAWSVGDWTGRADQQYF,TGTGCCTGGAGTGTAGGGGATTGGACAGGTCGGGCCGATCAGCAGTACTTC,TRBJ2-7,TRBD1,TRBV30,-
CASSPAPGTGEDIQYF,TGCGCCAGCAGCCCCGCCCCCGGGACAGGGGAAGACATTCAGTACTTC,TRBJ2-4,TRBD1,TRBV5-1,-
CASSVAEYNYGYTF,TGTGCCAGCAGCGTAGCCGAGTACAACTATGGCTACACCTTC,TRBJ1-2,-,TRBV9,-
CASSPLRTSGYNEQFF,TGTGCCAGCTCACCACTAAGGACTAGCGGTTACAATGAGCAGTTCTTC,TRBJ2-1,TRBD2,TRBV18,-
CASSERGIGEQYF,TGTGCCAGCAGCGAGCGGGGAATAGGCGAGCAGTACTTC,TRBJ2-7,TRBD2,TRBV9,-
CASSFRLAGIYNEQFF,TGTGCCAGCAGCTTCCGACTAGCGGGGATCTACAATGAGCAGTTCTTC,TRBJ2-1,TRBD2,TRBV7-2,-
CASSKNRGKSEAFF,TGTGCCAGCAGTAAAAACAGGGGGAAGTCTGAAGCTTTCTTT,TRBJ1-1,TRBD1,TRBV6-5,few
CASSPNWDTIYF,TGTGCCAGCAGCCCAAATTGGGACACCATATATTTT,TRBJ1-3,-,TRBV11-3,-
CASSESMKQYF,TGCGCCAGCAGTGAGTCGATGAAGCAGTACTTC,TRBJ2-7,-,TRBV10-2,-
CASLLAESTDTQYF,TGCGCCAGCCTACTAGCGGAGAGCACAGATACGCAGTATTTT,TRBJ2-3,TRBD2,TRBV5-1,-
CASSTSHEQYF,TGTGCCAGTAGTACCAGTCACGAGCAGTACTTC,TRBJ2-7,-,TRBV19,-
CASSPTGGSGNTIYF,TGTGCCAGCAGTCCCACAGGGGGCTCTGGAAACACCATATATTTT,TRBJ1-3,TRBD1,TRBV28,-
CASSYRTGGLDQPQHF,TGTGCCAGCAGCTATCGGACAGGGGGTTTGGATCAGCCCCAGCATTTT,TRBJ1-5,TRBD1,TRBV7-2,-
CASSLGTANTIYF,TGCGCCAGCAGCTTGGGGACAGCAAACACCATATATTTT,TRBJ1-3,-,TRBV5-1,-
CAWTTGTLRWTQYF,TGTGCCTGGACGACAGGTACCCTTAGATGGACCCAGTACTTC,TRBJ2-5,-,TRBV30,-
CASSLAGGGRPQHF,TGTGCCAGCAGCTTAGCCGGGGGTGGGAGGCCCCAGCATTTT,TRBJ1-5,-,TRBV7-8,-
CASSIQRRGNQPQHF,TGTGCCAGCTCTATTCAGCGCCGGGGCAATCAGCCCCAGCATTTT,TRBJ1-5,-,TRBV6-5,-
CASSYTGGGNQPQHF,TGTGCCAGCAGTTACACGGGGGGCGGCAATCAGCCCCAGCATTTT,TRBJ1-5,-,TRBV6-2/TRBV6-3,-
CASRQRQGVDTQYF,TGTGCCAGCAGGCAGAGACAGGGAGTAGATACGCAGTATTTT,TRBJ2-3,TRBD1,TRBV5-8,-
CASSLRLNTEAFF,TGTGCCAGTAGTTTACGGCTTAACACTGAAGCTTTCTTT,TRBJ1-1,-,TRBV19,-
CASSVRDRAYGEQFF,TGTGCCAGCAGCGTCCGGGACAGGGCTTACGGTGAGCAGTTCTTC,TRBJ2-1,TRBD1,TRBV7-6,-
CATSRDPAAKGETQYF,TGTGCCACCAGCAGAGATCCCGCGGCGAAAGGAGAGACCCAGTACTTC,TRBJ2-5,-,TRBV15,-
CASNRGGVGELFF,TGTGCCAGCAATAGAGGGGGGGTCGGGGAGCTGTTTTTT,TRBJ2-2,-,TRBV6-5,-
CASSPRDGTYGYTF,TGTGCCAGCAGCCCCCGGGACGGAACCTATGGCTACACCTTC,TRBJ1-2,-,TRBV7-9,-
CASSGGQGMDQPQHF,TGTGCCAGCAGCGGCGGACAGGGAATGGATCAGCCCCAGCATTTT,TRBJ1-5,TRBD1,TRBV4-2,few
CASSLSGSGRANF,TGTGCCAGCAGTTTATCCGGTAGCGGGAGGGCCAACTTC,TRBJ2-7,TRBD2,TRBV27,-
CASSPPGDSSYTF,TGTGCCAGCTCACCCCCCGGGGACTCGAGCTACACCTTC,TRBJ1-2,-,TRBV18,-
CASSQGLAGARDTQYF,TGCGCCAGCAGCCAGGGACTAGCGGGAGCGAGAGATACGCAGTATTTT,TRBJ2-3,TRBD2,TRBV5-1,-
CASSTGFSPLHF,TGTGCCAGTAGCACAGGGTTCTCACCCCTCCACTTT,TRBJ1-6,-,TRBV19,once
CASSIGLAGDNEQFF,TGCGCCAGCAGCATTGGACTAGCGGGAGACAATGAGCAGTTCTTC,TRBJ2-1,TRBD2,TRBV5-1,-
CASSLAPDSSSPLHF,TGTGCCAGCAGCTTAGCTCCGGATTCGAGTTCACCCCTCCACTTT,TRBJ1-6,-,TRBV11-2,-
CASSYKAGTNYGYTF,TGTGCCAGCAGTTACAAGGCAGGGACTAACTATGGCTACACCTTC,TRBJ1-2,-,TRBV6-6,-
CASSVPGRAWETQYF,TGTGCCAGCAGTGTCCCAGGGAGGGCTTGGGAGACCCAGTACTTC,TRBJ2-5,TRBD2,TRBV2,-
CASSEVTGLANEQFF,TGTGCCAGCAGTGAAGTTACAGGGTTAGCCAATGAGCAGTTCTTC,TRBJ2-1,-,TRBV6-1,-
CSAQGRNYGYTF,TGCAGCGCCCAGGGACGGAACTATGGCTACACCTTC,TRBJ1-2,-,TRBV29-1,-
CASSKAGGETQYF,TGTGCCAGTAGTAAAGCAGGGGGAGAGACCCAGTACTTC,TRBJ2-5,TRBD1,TRBV19,-
CASSLGWQGSEKLFF,TGTGCCAGCAGCTTAGGGTGGCAGGGGTCTGAAAAACTGTTTTTT,TRBJ1-4,-,TRBV7-8,-
CASSMTSEKLFF,TGTGCCAGTAGTATGACATCTGAAAAACTGTTTTTT,TRBJ1-4,-,TRBV19,-
CASSRTAHTKMNTEAFF,TGTGCCAGCAGTCGAACAGCCCACACTAAGATGAACACTGAAGCTTTCTTT,TRBJ1-1,-,TRBV25-1,-
CASSYLGGAGGYTF,TGTGCCAGCAGCTACCTTGGGGGCGCAGGTGGCTACACCTTC,TRBJ1-2,-,TRBV25-1,-
CASTWGVYEQYF,TGTGCCAGCACCTGGGGAGTCTACGAGCAGTACTTC,TRBJ2-7,-,TRBV7-2,-
CASRPQSSYEQYF,TGTGCCAGCAGACCCCAAAGCTCCTACGAGCAGTACTTC,TRBJ2-7,-,TRBV6-5,-
CSARGGYEQYF,TGCAGTGCTAGAGGGGGCTACGAGCAGTACTTC,TRBJ2-7,-,TRBV20-1,-
CASSQEGKGGTGELFF,TGTGCCAGCAGCCAAGAGGGAAAAGGGGGCACCGGGGAGCTGTTTTTT,TRBJ2-2,-,TRBV3-1/TRBV3-2,-
CASSLRDRGQPRLGNEQFF,TGTGCCAGCTCACTCCGGGACAGGGGGCAACCCCGACTAGGTAATGAGCAGTTCTTC,TRBJ2-1,TRBD1,TRBV18,-
CASSFDWDSEAFF,TGTGCCAGCAGTTTCGACTGGGACAGTGAAGCTTTCTTT,TRBJ1-1,TRBD1,TRBV27,-
CATRRQAGQPQHF,TGTGCCACCCGGCGACAGGCCGGGCAGCCCCAGCATTTT,TRBJ1-5,-,TRBV7-6,-
CASSQDWGQSGNTIYF,TGCGCCAGCAGCCAAGATTGGGGCCAGTCGGGAAACACCATATATTTT,TRBJ1-3,-,TRBV4-3,-
CASSQVSGDLTGELFF,TGTGCCAGCAGCCAAGTTAGCGGGGACCTCACCGGGGAGCTGTTTTTT,TRBJ2-2,TRBD2,TRBV3-1/TRBV3-2,-
CASSYSTGGIPYEQYF,TGTGCCAGCAGTTACTCGACCGGGGGGATTCCCTACGAGCAGTACTTC,TRBJ2-7,TRBD2,TRBV6-2/TRBV6-3,-
CSARDGPEAFF,TGCAGTGCTAGGGACGGCCCTGAAGCTTTCTTT,TRBJ1-1,-,TRBV20-1,-